This T cell receptor beta chain was recovered during a study of CD8 T cells in ankylosing spondylitis. Study-level results: Apparently characteristic of ankylosing spondylitis blood was a TCR beta motif (eight highly homologous variants). Reportedly, matched ankylosing spondylitis synovial fluid was significantly enriched for disease-linked clones. Earlier literature documents some of the motif variants in reactive arthritis synovial fluid and blood.

Quantitative molecular-barcoded 5'-RACE generated the TCR beta libraries. TCRdb re-called the 5' RACE reads with MiXCR, one entry per CDR3 protein. The data contain about 240,000 distinct CDR3 sequences, around 10% of them seen just once; the ten biggest clones take up under 8%. To note about this clonotype: Its antigen remains unidentified.

The germline V gene encodes CDR1 SGHRS and CDR2 YFSETQ. V lost 0 bases, J lost 4 bases, and 13 bases lay in between. The CDR3 extends over 16 amino acids. The sample comprised blood, either unsorted or a sorted T cell fraction (not recorded which). This receptor was taken from a male donor with ankylosing spondylitis or in good health (not recorded which). V and J are TRBV5-1 and TRBJ2-2; D is perhaps TRBD1 or TRBD2 (5 bases each). The CDR3 DNA sequence: TGCGCCAGCAGCTTGGCGGGGACGATTGGCACCGGGGAGCTGTTTTTT. This codes for CASSLAGTIGTGELFF. The whole variable domain, remainder taken from reference TRBV5-1 and TRBJ2-2, is KAGVTQTPRYLIKTRGQQVTLSCSPISGHRSVSWYQQTPGQGLQFLFEYFSETQRNKGNFPGRFSGRQFSNSRSEMNVSTLELGDSALYLCASSLAGTIGTGELFFGEGSRLTVL.